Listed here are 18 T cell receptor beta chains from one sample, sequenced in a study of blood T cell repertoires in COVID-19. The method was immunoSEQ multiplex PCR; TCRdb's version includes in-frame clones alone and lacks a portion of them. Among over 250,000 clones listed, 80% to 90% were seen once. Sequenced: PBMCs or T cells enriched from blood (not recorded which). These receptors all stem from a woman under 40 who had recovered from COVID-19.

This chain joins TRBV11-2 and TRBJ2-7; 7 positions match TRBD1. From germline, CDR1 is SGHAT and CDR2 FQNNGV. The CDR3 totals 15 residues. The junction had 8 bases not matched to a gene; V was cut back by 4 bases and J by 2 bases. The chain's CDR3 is CASSSGSGQTYEQYF. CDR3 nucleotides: TGTGCCAGCAGCTCGGGTTCGGGACAGACCTACGAGCAGTACTTC. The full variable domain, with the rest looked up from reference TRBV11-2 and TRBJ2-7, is EAGVAQSPRYKIIEKRQSVAFWCNPISGHATLYWYQQILGQGPKLLIQFQNNGVVDDSQLPKDRFSAERLKGVDSTLKIQPAKLEDSAVYLCASSSGSGQTYEQYFGPGTRLTVT.

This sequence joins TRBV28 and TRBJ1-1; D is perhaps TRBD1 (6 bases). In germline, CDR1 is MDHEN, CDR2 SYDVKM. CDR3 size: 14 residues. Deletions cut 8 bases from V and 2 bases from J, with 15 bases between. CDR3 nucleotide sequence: TGTGCCAGCGTCGCCGGGGGGCAAAACACTGAAGCTTTCTTT. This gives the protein CASVAGGQNTEAFF. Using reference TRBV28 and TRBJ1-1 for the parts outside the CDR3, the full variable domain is DVKVTQSSRYLVKRTGEKVFLECVQDMDHENMFWYRQDPGLGLRLIYFSYDVKMKEKGDIPEGYSVSREKKERFSLILESASTNQTSMYLCASVAGGQNTEAFFGQGTRLTVV.

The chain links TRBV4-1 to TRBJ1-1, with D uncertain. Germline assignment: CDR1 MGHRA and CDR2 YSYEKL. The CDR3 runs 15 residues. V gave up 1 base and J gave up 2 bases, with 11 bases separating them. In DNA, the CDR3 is TGCGCCAGCAGCCAAGTAACCGCGGGTAACACTGAAGCTTTCTTT. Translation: CASSQVTAGNTEAFF.

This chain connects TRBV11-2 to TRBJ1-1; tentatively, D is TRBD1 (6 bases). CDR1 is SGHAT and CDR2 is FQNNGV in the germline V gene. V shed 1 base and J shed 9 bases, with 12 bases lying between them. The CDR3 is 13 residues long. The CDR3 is CASSLGSQGKAFF. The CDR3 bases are TGTGCCAGCAGCTTAGGGTCCCAGGGGAAAGCTTTCTTT.

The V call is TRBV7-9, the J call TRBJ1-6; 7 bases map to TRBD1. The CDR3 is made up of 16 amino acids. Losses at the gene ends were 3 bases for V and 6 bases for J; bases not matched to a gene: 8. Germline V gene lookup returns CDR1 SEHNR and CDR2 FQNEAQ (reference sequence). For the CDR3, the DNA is TGTGCCAGCAGCTTCGAAGACAGGGTCCCTAATTCACCCCTCCACTTT. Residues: CASSFEDRVPNSPLHF.

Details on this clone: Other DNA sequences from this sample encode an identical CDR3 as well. CDR3 nucleotide sequence: TGCGCCAGCAGCTTCTCGGGGAACACCGGGGAGCTGTTTTTT. It yields the protein CASSFSGNTGELFF. The V and J genes are TRBV5-1 and TRBJ2-2; D is uncertain. V was trimmed by 2 bases and J by 1 base, leaving 6 bases between them. CDR3 size: 14 residues. Germline CDR1 is SGHRS and CDR2 is YFSETQ.

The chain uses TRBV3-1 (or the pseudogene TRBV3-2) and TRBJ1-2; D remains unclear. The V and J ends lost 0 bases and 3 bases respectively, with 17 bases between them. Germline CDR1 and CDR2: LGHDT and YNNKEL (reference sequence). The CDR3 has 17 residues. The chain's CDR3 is CASSQDPYTGIDYGYTF. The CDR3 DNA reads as TGTGCCAGCAGCCAAGATCCTTACACGGGTATAGACTATGGCTACACCTTC.

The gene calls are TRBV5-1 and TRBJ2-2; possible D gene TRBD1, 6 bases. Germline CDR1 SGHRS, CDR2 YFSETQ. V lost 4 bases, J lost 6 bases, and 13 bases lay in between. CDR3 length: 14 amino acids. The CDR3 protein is CASSRTRGSGELFF. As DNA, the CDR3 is TGCGCCAGCAGCCGGACCAGGGGTTCCGGGGAGCTGTTTTTT.

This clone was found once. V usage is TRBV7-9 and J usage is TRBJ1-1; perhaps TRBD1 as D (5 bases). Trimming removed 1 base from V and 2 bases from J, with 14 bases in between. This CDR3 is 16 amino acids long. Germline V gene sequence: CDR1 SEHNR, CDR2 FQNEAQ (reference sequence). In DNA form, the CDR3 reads TGTGCCAGCAGCTTAGAAACCGGGGGACCAAACACTGAAGCTTTCTTT. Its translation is CASSLETGGPNTEAFF.

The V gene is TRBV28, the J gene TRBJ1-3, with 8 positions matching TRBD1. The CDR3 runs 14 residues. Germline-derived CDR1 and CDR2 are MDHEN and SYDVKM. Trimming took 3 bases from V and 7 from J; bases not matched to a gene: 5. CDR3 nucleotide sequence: TGTGCCAGCAGTTTGCCCGGACAGGGCAACACCATATATTTT. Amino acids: CASSLPGQGNTIYF.

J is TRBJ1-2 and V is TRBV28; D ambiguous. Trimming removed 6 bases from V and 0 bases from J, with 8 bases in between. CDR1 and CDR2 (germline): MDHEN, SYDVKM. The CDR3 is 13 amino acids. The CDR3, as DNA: TGTGCCAGCAGGTCCGGGACTAACTATGGCTACACCTTC. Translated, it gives CASRSGTNYGYTF.

In DNA form, the CDR3 reads TGCGCCAGCAGCGACACGCAGGGCACCGGGGAGCTGTTTTTT. This encodes CASSDTQGTGELFF. The V and J genes are TRBV5-1 and TRBJ2-2; tentative D call: TRBD1 (5 bases). V lost 4 bases and J 4 bases, leaving 11 bases between the germline ends. The germline V gene has CDR1 SGHRS and CDR2 YFSETQ. The CDR3 runs to 14 residues.

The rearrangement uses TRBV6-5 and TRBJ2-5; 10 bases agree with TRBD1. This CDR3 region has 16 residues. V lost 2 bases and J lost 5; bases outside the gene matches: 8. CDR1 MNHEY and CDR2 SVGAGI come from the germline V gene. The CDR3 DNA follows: TGTGCCAGCAGTTACCTCCGGACAGGGGGTATGGAGACCCAGTACTTC. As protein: CASSYLRTGGMETQYF.

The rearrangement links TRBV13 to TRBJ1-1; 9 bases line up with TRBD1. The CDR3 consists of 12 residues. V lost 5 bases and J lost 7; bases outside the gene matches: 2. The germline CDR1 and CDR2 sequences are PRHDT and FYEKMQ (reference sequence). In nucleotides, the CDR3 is TGTGCCAGCAGCAAGGACAGGGGTGAAGCTTTCTTT. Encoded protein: CASSKDRGEAFF. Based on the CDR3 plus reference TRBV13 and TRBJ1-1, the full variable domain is AAGVIQSPRHLIKEKRETATLKCYPIPRHDTVYWYQQGPGQDPQFLISFYEKMQSDKGSIPDRFSAQQFSDYHSELNMSSLELGDSALYFCASSKDRGEAFFGQGTRLTVV.

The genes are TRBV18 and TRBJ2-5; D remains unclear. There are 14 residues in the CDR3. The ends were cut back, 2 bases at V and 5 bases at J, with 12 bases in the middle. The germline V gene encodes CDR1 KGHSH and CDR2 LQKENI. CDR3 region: CASSPDAGAETQYF. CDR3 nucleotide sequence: TGTGCCAGCTCACCAGACGCAGGCGCGGAGACCCAGTACTTC.

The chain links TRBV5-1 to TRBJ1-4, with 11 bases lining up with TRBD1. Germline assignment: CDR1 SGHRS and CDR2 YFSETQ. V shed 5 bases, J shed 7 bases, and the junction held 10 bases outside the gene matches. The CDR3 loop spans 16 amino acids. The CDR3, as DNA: TGCGCCAGCAGTCGGACAGGGGGCAACGGTGGTGAAAAACTGTTTTTT. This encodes CASSRTGGNGGEKLFF.

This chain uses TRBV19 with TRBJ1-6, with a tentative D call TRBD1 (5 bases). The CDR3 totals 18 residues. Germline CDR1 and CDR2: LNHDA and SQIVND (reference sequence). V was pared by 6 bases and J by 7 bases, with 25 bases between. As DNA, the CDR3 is TGTGCCAGTAGGGACCCGGGACTCTCCGTAATTCGGAATTCACCCCTCCACTTT. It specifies CASRDPGLSVIRNSPLHF. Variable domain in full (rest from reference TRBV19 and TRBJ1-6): DGGITQSPKYLFRKEGQNVTLSCEQNLNHDAMYWYRQDPGQGLRLIYYSQIVNDFQKGDIAEGYSVSREKKESFPLTVTSAQKNPTAFYLCASRDPGLSVIRNSPLHFGNGTRLTVT.

The chain's CDR3 is CASSFRGTEAFF. DNA for the CDR3: TGTGCCAGCAGCTTTAGGGGTACTGAAGCTTTCTTT. This chain joins TRBV5-4 and TRBJ1-1, with D perhaps matching TRBD1 (5 bases). V lost 2 bases to trimming and J lost 5 bases, with 7 bases between them. The CDR3 has 12 amino acids. The V gene's germline CDR1 is SGHNT and CDR2 YYREEE (reference sequence).